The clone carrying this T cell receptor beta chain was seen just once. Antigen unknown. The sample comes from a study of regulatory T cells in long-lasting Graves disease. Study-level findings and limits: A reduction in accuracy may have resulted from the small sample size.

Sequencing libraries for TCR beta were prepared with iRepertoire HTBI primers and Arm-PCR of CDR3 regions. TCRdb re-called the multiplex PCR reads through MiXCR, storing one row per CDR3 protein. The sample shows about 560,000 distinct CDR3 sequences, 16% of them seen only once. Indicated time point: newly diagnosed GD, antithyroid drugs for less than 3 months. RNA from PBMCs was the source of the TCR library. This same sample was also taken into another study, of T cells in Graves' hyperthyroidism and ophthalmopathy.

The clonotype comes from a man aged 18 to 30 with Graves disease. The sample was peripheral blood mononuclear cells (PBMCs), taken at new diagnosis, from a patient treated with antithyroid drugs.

Here the CDR3 DNA reads TGTGCCTGGACCCGGGACAGGGGGAACTATGGCTACACCTTC. Translation gives CAWTRDRGNYGYTF. The chain links TRBV30 to TRBJ1-2; 11 bases map to TRBD1. With 4 bases clipped from V and 2 bases from J, the junction kept 3 bases outside the gene matches. Germline-derived CDR1 and CDR2 are GTSNPN and SVGIG (reference sequence). The CDR3 sequence is 14 residues long.